These T cell receptor beta chains were read from a single sample in a study of cytomegalovirus exposure and HLA in healthy donors. Assay used: immunoSEQ multiplex PCR; TCRdb lists only in-frame clones, some missing. The table includes tens of thousands of clones, around 10% detected once. Sequencing was carried out using PBMCs. These receptors originate from a man aged 55 to 70 in good health and CMV-seropositive. Both conserved end residues are part of each CDR3. The D gene is left open where the match is weak. Size values are once, few and many counts, or a class for expanded clones, and some rows have none.

j_gene: TRBJ2-2; abundance: few; v_gene: TRBV6-5; d_gene: TRBD2; CDR3nt: TGTGCCGCGGGGGGGCGCCCCACCGGGGAGCTGTTTTTT; CDR3aa: CAAGGRPTGELFF
j_gene: TRBJ1-1; abundance: few; v_gene: TRBV7-3; d_gene: NA; CDR3nt: TGTGCCAGCAGCTTAAGCGAGGGAACTGAAGCTTTCTTT; CDR3aa: CASSLSEGTEAFF
j_gene: TRBJ2-5; abundance: NA; v_gene: TRBV7-9; d_gene: NA; CDR3nt: TGTGCCAGCAGCTTAACTTTCTCCCAAGAGACCCAGTACTTC; CDR3aa: CASSLTFSQETQYF
j_gene: TRBJ2-5; abundance: NA; v_gene: TRBV11-2; d_gene: TRBD1; CDR3nt: TGTGCCAGCAGCCGGGACAGGGAAGAGACCCAGTACTTC; CDR3aa: CASSRDREETQYF
j_gene: TRBJ1-2; abundance: NA; v_gene: TRBV5-4; d_gene: TRBD1; CDR3nt: TGTGCCAGCAGCTCGGGACAGCTTAACTATGGCTACACCTTC; CDR3aa: CASSSGQLNYGYTF
j_gene: TRBJ2-1; abundance: NA; v_gene: TRBV12-1; d_gene: NA; CDR3nt: TGTGCCAGCAGCTTTCCGGCTACCCCACTAGCGGGGGGGCCTAATGAGCAGTTCTTC; CDR3aa: CASSFPATPLAGGPNEQFF
j_gene: TRBJ1-4; abundance: NA; v_gene: TRBV28; d_gene: NA; CDR3nt: TGTGCCAGCAGTTTATGGACCACAGGGCTTTTTGAAAAACTGTTTTTT; CDR3aa: CASSLWTTGLFEKLFF
j_gene: TRBJ2-4; abundance: once; v_gene: TRBV11-2; d_gene: TRBD2; CDR3nt: TGTGCCAGCAGCACCCTAGCGGGGGCCGCAAACATTCAGTACTTC; CDR3aa: CASSTLAGAANIQYF
j_gene: TRBJ2-3; abundance: few; v_gene: TRBV6-4; d_gene: TRBD2; CDR3nt: TGTGCCAGCAGTGAGCGGGGGGATACGCAGTATTTT; CDR3aa: CASSERGDTQYF
j_gene: TRBJ1-1; abundance: few; v_gene: TRBV7-2; d_gene: TRBD1; CDR3nt: TGTGCCAGCAGCCGGGACAGAGCTAACACTGAAGCTTTCTTT; CDR3aa: CASSRDRANTEAFF
j_gene: TRBJ2-3; abundance: NA; v_gene: TRBV25-1; d_gene: NA; CDR3nt: TGTGCCAGCTCTATGCTGGGTGGGGGGGCCGAAGATACGCAGTATTTT; CDR3aa: CASSMLGGGAEDTQYF
j_gene: TRBJ2-3; abundance: NA; v_gene: TRBV5-1; d_gene: TRBD1; CDR3nt: TGCGCCAGCAGCACAACAGGGGCATCCACAGATACGCAGTATTTT; CDR3aa: CASSTTGASTDTQYF
j_gene: TRBJ2-7; abundance: NA; v_gene: TRBV5-1; d_gene: TRBD1; CDR3nt: TGCGCCAGCAGGCTGGGACAGGGGGCTTTCTCCTACGAGCAGTACTTC; CDR3aa: CASRLGQGAFSYEQYF
j_gene: TRBJ2-2; abundance: NA; v_gene: TRBV27; d_gene: TRBD2; CDR3nt: TGTGCCAGCAGTTTCAGCTTCGGGCGGGGGAGGGACGGGGAGCTGTTTTTT; CDR3aa: CASSFSFGRGRDGELFF
j_gene: TRBJ1-2; abundance: NA; v_gene: TRBV10-3; d_gene: NA; CDR3nt: TGTGCCATCAAGGGCGGGGGCGAGGATGGCTACACCTTC; CDR3aa: CAIKGGGEDGYTF
j_gene: TRBJ2-5; abundance: NA; v_gene: TRBV27; d_gene: NA; CDR3nt: TGTGCCAGCAGTTTAAACTGGGGAGGATCAGAGACCCAGTACTTC; CDR3aa: CASSLNWGGSETQYF
j_gene: TRBJ1-1; abundance: many; v_gene: TRBV28; d_gene: NA; CDR3nt: TGTGCCAGCAGAGCTCAGGGGTCGGGGAACACTGAAGCTTTCTTT; CDR3aa: CASRAQGSGNTEAFF
j_gene: TRBJ1-6; abundance: NA; v_gene: TRBV28; d_gene: TRBD1; CDR3nt: TGTGCCAGCAGTTCCGGGACAGGGTTGTCACCCCTCCACTTT; CDR3aa: CASSSGTGLSPLHF
j_gene: TRBJ1-3; abundance: NA; v_gene: TRBV6-5; d_gene: NA; CDR3nt: TGTGCCAGCATCCCCGGACACAACTCTGGAAACACCATATATTTT; CDR3aa: CASIPGHNSGNTIYF
j_gene: TRBJ1-1; abundance: few; v_gene: TRBV10-3; d_gene: TRBD1; CDR3nt: TGTGCCATCAATGGCAGGGGGTTGGACACTGAAGCTTTCTTT; CDR3aa: CAINGRGLDTEAFF
j_gene: TRBJ2-2; abundance: few; v_gene: TRBV5-1; d_gene: NA; CDR3nt: TGCGCCAGCAACTTAGCCCCCGGGACACACACCGGGGAGCTGTTTTTT; CDR3aa: CASNLAPGTHTGELFF
j_gene: TRBJ2-1; abundance: NA; v_gene: TRBV5-1; d_gene: TRBD2; CDR3nt: TGCGCCAGCCGGGCAGCGGGAGGGTCGGTCAATGAGCAGTTCTTC; CDR3aa: CASRAAGGSVNEQFF
j_gene: TRBJ2-7; abundance: few; v_gene: TRBV28; d_gene: TRBD1; CDR3nt: TGTGCCAGCAGGAACAGGGGAATCTACGAGCAGTACTTC; CDR3aa: CASRNRGIYEQYF
j_gene: TRBJ1-5; abundance: few; v_gene: TRBV19; d_gene: NA; CDR3nt: TGTGCCAGTGGAGGGTCTGGCCTATTGAATCAGCCCCAGCATTTT; CDR3aa: CASGGSGLLNQPQHF
j_gene: TRBJ2-1; abundance: NA; v_gene: TRBV6-5; d_gene: TRBD1; CDR3nt: TGTGCCAGCAGGCCACAGGGGTCCTACAATGAGCAGTTCTTC; CDR3aa: CASRPQGSYNEQFF
j_gene: TRBJ1-4; abundance: NA; v_gene: TRBV27; d_gene: TRBD1; CDR3nt: TGTGCCAGCAGTTTAAGGCAGGGGGATGAAAAACTGTTTTTT; CDR3aa: CASSLRQGDEKLFF